The T cell receptor (beta chain) under discussion was sequenced for a study of identical twins. V dropped 3 bases and J dropped 3 bases, with 11 bases sitting between them. Germline V gene data show CDR1 as SEHNR and CDR2 as FQNEAQ (reference sequence). The CDR3 consists of 14 residues. TCRdb called the 5' RACE reads again in MiXCR, with one record for every CDR3 protein. This sample has about 460,000 distinct CDR3 sequences, with 14% found just once. These records were also assigned to another study, of yellow fever vaccine responses in identical twins.

The chain links TRBV7-9 to TRBJ2-5, with D perhaps given as TRBD1 or TRBD2 (6 bases each). This clonotype originated in a woman younger than 30 in good health. What was sequenced was CD4+ T cells sorted from blood. For the CDR3, the DNA is TGTGCCAGCAGCTTTGGGGGGCACGAAGAGACCCAGTACTTC. This translates into CASSFGGHEETQYF.